Shown below are 4 T cell receptor beta chains from a single sample sequenced in a study of blood T cells in healthy people across ages. A sample-barcoded 5' primer and a J-beta primer mix were used in a second PCR of about 6 to 11 cycles. TCRdb itself ran the 5' RACE reads through MiXCR, one entry per CDR3 protein. The repertoire holds around 990,000 distinct CDR3 sequences, with 30% to 40% as singletons. The sequenced sample was blood. Receptors originate from a man between 18 and 35 years old in good health.

The chain uses TRBV29-1 and TRBJ2-2; 9 nucleotides align to TRBD1. V lost 1 base to trimming and J lost 6 bases; unmatched junction nucleotides: 3. Germline V gene data show CDR1 as SQVTM and CDR2 as ANQGSEA. The CDR3 length is 14 residues. CDR3 region: CSVEGTGVAGELFF. In DNA, the CDR3 is TGCAGCGTTGAAGGGACAGGGGTCGCCGGGGAGCTGTTTTTT.

This clonotype was observed a few times. The gene calls are TRBV6-6 and TRBJ1-4; a possible D gene is TRBD1 (5 bases). In germline, CDR1 is MNHNY, CDR2 SVGAGI (reference sequence). This CDR3 spans 14 amino acids. V lost 2 bases and J lost 5, with 9 bases in between. In DNA, the CDR3 is TGTGCCAGCAGTTACGCCCAGGGAAATGAAAAACTGTTTTTT. Protein product: CASSYAQGNEKLFF.

This clonotype was detected only a few times. The CDR3 loop reads CASSKGPDSDEKLFF. The DNA of the CDR3 is TGTGCCAGCAGCAAAGGCCCGGATTCGGATGAAAAACTGTTTTTT. This chain links TRBV21-1 with TRBJ1-4; no check of the table's D call, TRBD1, against the DNA was made. TRBV21-1 counts as a pseudogene. This CDR3 is 15 amino acids long.

This clonotype was found a few times. The CDR3 DNA follows: TGTGCCAGCAGCTTAGTGGCCGACGGTAATTCACCCCTCCACTTT. Its translation: CASSLVADGNSPLHF. V usage is TRBV7-2 and J usage is TRBJ1-6; no clear D gene. The V gene's germline CDR1 is SGHTA and CDR2 FQGNSA. The V end was cut by 1 base, the J end by 6 bases, with 10 bases between. The CDR3 consists of 15 residues.